Given below is one T cell receptor (beta chain) in context. This entry is derived from a study of blood T cell repertoires in COVID-19. The wider study: The United States, Italy and Spain supplied acute and convalescent COVID-19 samples.

The CDR3 contains 15 residues. With 4 bases removed from V and 5 bases from J, the gap between germline ends came to 17 bases. Germline CDR1 is LNHNV and CDR2 is YYDKDF (reference sequence). In the authors' methods: Estimation of nucleated cell counts relied on the amplification of reference gene primers. Clones were read by immunoSEQ multiplex PCR, and TCRdb kept only the in-frame ones, dropping some. V and J calls and clone size follow that table, whereas D and trimming were derived from the DNA. The sample shows 200,000 or so clones, around 85% of them seen only once. The V call is TRBV15, the J call TRBJ1-1; a weak D match, TRBD1 (5 bases). Sequencing was done on a sample of peripheral blood. This clonotype was obtained from a woman aged 45-65 years with acute or convalescent COVID-19. In DNA form, the CDR3 reads TGTGCCACCAGCACTGTTCAGGGTCCCAGTACTGAAGCTTTCTTT. The encoded protein is CATSTVQGPSTEAFF.